These 16 T cell receptor beta chains originate from one sample sequenced in a study of T cells in Graves' hyperthyroidism and ophthalmopathy. Amplified regions were TCR beta CDR3 sequences from RNA transcripts. The HTBI set primed first-round TCR CDR3 RT-PCR. Each CDR3 protein gets one entry after TCRdb re-called the multiplex PCR reads with MiXCR. The table lists roughly 630,000 distinct CDR3 sequences, 15% to 18% of them singletons. The sequencing sample was made of blood. The receptors stem from a woman aged 25 to 39 with Graves' hyperthyroidism.

This clonotype was found many times. The genes are TRBV20-1 and TRBJ2-5; D is uncertain. The CDR3 loop spans 10 amino acids. V dropped 4 bases and J dropped 5 bases, with 5 bases sitting between them. CDR1 is DFQATT, CDR2 SNEGSKA, per germline (reference sequence). The CDR3 DNA is TGCAGTGCTACAGCGGAGACCCAGTACTTC. Translation gives CSATAETQYF.

As to this clonotype: With a much larger clone just one base away, this may be a read error. The chain joins TRBV11-2 to TRBJ2-7, with D possibly TRBD2 on 6 matching bases. CDR1 and CDR2 from the germline V gene are SGHAT and FQNNGV. This CDR3 spans 16 amino acids. The CDR3 region is CASRQTGGRVSYEQHF. CDR3 DNA sequence: TGTGCCAGCAGACAAACTGGGGGGAGAGTCTCCTACGAGCAGCACTTC. Drawing the rest from reference TRBV11-2 and TRBJ2-7, the complete variable domain is EAGVAQSPRYKIIEKRQSVAFWCNPISGHATLYWYQQILGQGPKLLIQFQNNGVVDDSQLPKDRFSAERLKGVDSTLKIQPAKLEDSAVYLCASRQTGGRVSYEQHFGPGTRLTVT.

In this sample, this clonotype turned up a few times. The chain links TRBV30 to TRBJ2-3; D may be TRBD1 (6 bases). Trimming cost V 4 bases and J 14 bases, with 25 bases left between them. Germline CDR1 reads GTSNPN; CDR2 reads SVGIG (reference sequence). The length of the CDR3 is 14 residues. CDR3 bases: TGTGCCTGGACTCTTGGGACACTCAGTATCCGACCGTATTTT. This translates into CAWTLGTLSIRPYF.

In this sample, this clonotype turned up many times. The chain recombines TRBV7-2 with TRBJ2-1, with 15 nucleotides matching TRBD2. The V and J ends lost 2 bases and 5 bases, in that order; junction bases with no gene match: 7. Germline CDR1 and CDR2: SGHTA and FQGNSA. The length of the CDR3 is 18 residues. CDR3 nucleotide sequence: TGTGCCAGCAGCTTACCCGGGACTAGCGGGAGGTCCAACAATGAGCAGTTCTTC. Protein: CASSLPGTSGRSNNEQFF. Full variable domain (missing parts from reference TRBV7-2 and TRBJ2-1): GAGVSQSPSNKVTEKGKDVELRCDPISGHTALYWYRQSLGQGLEFLIYFQGNSAPDKSGLPSDRFSAERTGGSVSTLTIQRTQQEDSAVYLCASSLPGTSGRSNNEQFFGPGTRLTVL.

This clonotype was counted a few times. Mismatch with germline at one junction end may stem from a read error. The gene calls are TRBV2 and TRBJ2-1; possibly TRBD1 for D (6 bases). The CDR3 has 13 amino acids. The germline CDR1 and CDR2 sequences are SNHLY and FYNNEI. CDR3 nucleotides: TGTGCCAAGTCAGGGGTCTCCTACAATGAGCAGTCCTTC. Translating gives CAKSGVSYNEQSF.

Here the CDR3 DNA reads TGCAGTGCTAGAGCCTTGACTAGCGGGAGTCCTAGCACAGATACGCAGTATTTT. This gives the protein CSARALTSGSPSTDTQYF. J is TRBJ2-3 and V is TRBV20-1, with TRBD2 matching 12 bases. Germline V CDR1 and CDR2: DFQATT, SNEGSKA (reference sequence). The CDR3 spans 18 residues. Trimming took 1 base from V and 0 from J; bases not matched to a gene: 8.

This clonotype came up many times. The chain links TRBV7-3 to TRBJ2-5; 8 bases align to TRBD1. CDR3 size: 14 residues. J lost 4 bases, V lost 5 bases, and 6 bases had no gene match. CDR1 and CDR2 from the germline V gene are SGHTA and FQGTGA. The CDR3: CASSEGDRGETQYF. For the CDR3, the DNA is TGTGCCAGCAGCGAAGGAGACAGGGGAGAGACCCAGTACTTC. Full variable domain (missing parts from reference TRBV7-3 and TRBJ2-5): GAGVSQTPSNKVTEKGKYVELRCDPISGHTALYWYRQSLGQGPEFLIYFQGTGAADDSGLPNDRFFAVRPEGSVSTLKIQRTERGDSAVYLCASSEGDRGETQYFGPGTRLLVL.

This clonotype came up many times. The rearrangement links TRBV13 to TRBJ2-5, with 8 bases matching TRBD2. CDR3 length: 15 amino acids. Trimming cost V 4 bases and J 2 bases; bases outside gene matches: 6. The V gene's germline CDR1 is PRHDT and CDR2 FYEKMQ (reference sequence). This CDR3 is CASSSRLAPQETQYF. The CDR3 nucleotides are TGTGCCAGCAGCTCTCGACTAGCGCCTCAAGAGACCCAGTACTTC.

In its sample, this clonotype was seen many times. V and J are TRBV24-1 and TRBJ1-1; 8 bases fit TRBD1. The germline V gene encodes CDR1 KGHDR and CDR2 SFDVKD. CDR3 length equals 13 residues. V lost 7 bases and J lost 4; bases outside the gene matches: 4. The CDR3 nucleotides are TGTGCCACCAGAGGACAGGGTGTCACTGAAGCTTTCTTT. Its translation is CATRGQGVTEAFF.

As regards this clonotype: This may be a read error, as it is one base from a much larger clone. This chain uses TRBV10-3 with TRBJ2-3, with D perhaps given as TRBD1 or TRBD2 (5 bases each). The CDR3 has 15 amino acids. Looked up from germline, CDR1 is ENHRY and CDR2 is SYGVKD. The V end was cut by 2 bases, the J end by 2 bases, with 11 bases between. In DNA, the CDR3 is TGTGCCATCAGTGAGGGGGGTCTCTACACAGATACGCAGTATTTT. It translates to CAISEGGLYTDTQYF.

This clonotype was seen once. This chain links TRBV20-1 with TRBJ2-3; TRBD2 matches at 13 bases. CDR3 length: 17 amino acids. The germline V gene has CDR1 DFQATT and CDR2 SNEGSKA (reference sequence). Germline trimming cut 6 bases from V and 2 bases from J; bases unmatched to any gene: 11. The CDR3 nucleotides read TGCAGTGCCTCACTAGCGGGAGGGCCCACCCACACAGATACGCAGTATTTT. It is translated as CSASLAGGPTHTDTQYF.

There are many counts of this clonotype. J is TRBJ2-2 and V is TRBV7-3; D uncertain. Germline V gives CDR1 SGHTA, CDR2 FQGTGA. With 8 bases removed from V and 5 bases from J, the gap between germline ends came to 12 bases. This CDR3 spans 13 amino acids. CDR3 DNA: TGTGCCAGCGGGTTTACAGCGACCGGGGAGCTGTTTTTT. Its protein product is CASGFTATGELFF. Full variable domain (outside the CDR3, taken from reference TRBV7-3 and TRBJ2-2): GAGVSQTPSNKVTEKGKYVELRCDPISGHTALYWYRQSLGQGPEFLIYFQGTGAADDSGLPNDRFFAVRPEGSVSTLKIQRTERGDSAVYLCASGFTATGELFFGEGSRLTVL.

This clonotype was counted ten times or more. The chain joins TRBV13 to TRBJ2-7; D possibly corresponds to TRBD1 (5 bases). The ends were cut back, 4 bases at V and 0 bases at J, with 10 bases in the middle. CDR1 and CDR2 from the germline V gene are PRHDT and FYEKMQ (reference sequence). This CDR3 is built from 14 residues. Written as DNA, the CDR3 is TGTGCCAGCAGCTCGGCAGGGTCCTCCTACGAGCAGTACTTC. This gives the protein CASSSAGSSYEQYF.

As to this clonotype: This may come from a read error, since a much larger clone is one base off. The chain joins TRBV15 to TRBJ2-1; tentatively, D is TRBD1 (6 bases). The CDR3 has 15 amino acids. The germline V gene encodes CDR1 LNHNV and CDR2 YYDKDF (reference sequence). V was pared by 0 bases and J by 10 bases, with 16 bases between. The CDR3 region has the DNA TGTGCCACCAGCAGAGACCCCACAGGGATGGACGAGCAGTTCTTC. Its translation: CATSRDPTGMDEQFF. Full variable domain (remainder filled in from reference TRBV15 and TRBJ2-1): DAMVIQNPRYQVTQFGKPVTLSCSQTLNHNVMYWYQQKSSQAPKLLFHYYDKDFNNEADTPDNFQSRRPNTSFCFLDIRSPGLGDTAMYLCATSRDPTGMDEQFFGPGTRLTVL.

This clonotype was seen only a few times. The chain joins TRBV6-5 to TRBJ1-2, with 11 bases fitting TRBD1. CDR1 is MNHEY, CDR2 SVGAGI, per germline. CDR3 length equals 12 residues. Trimming cost V 8 bases and J 10 bases; bases outside gene matches: 6. Written as DNA, the CDR3 is TGTGCCAGCGGACAGGGGGCTCTAGTCTACACCTTC. Amino acid sequence: CASGQGALVYTF.

This clonotype was seen at least ten times. The chain is built from TRBV28 and TRBJ1-5, with no clear D. This CDR3 region has 16 residues. Deletions cut 6 bases from V and 5 bases from J, with 20 bases between. Germline V lookup: CDR1 MDHEN, CDR2 SYDVKM. Here the CDR3 reads CASSSLVFGEDQPQHF. CDR3 coding DNA: TGTGCCAGCAGCTCACTGGTTTTCGGGGAGGATCAGCCCCAGCATTTT.